This T cell receptor (beta chain) was retrieved from a study of cytomegalovirus exposure and HLA in healthy donors. Concerning this clone: Antigen specificity is unknown.

This donor's record omits CMV serostatus. Primers for the PCR totalled 60 Vbeta and 13 Jbeta. The repertoire was sequenced with immunoSEQ multiplex PCR; TCRdb's copy has only in-frame clones and lacks some. The data show some 140,000 clones, over 75% seen once. The junction had 2 bases not matched to a gene; V was cut back by 4 bases and J by 2 bases. CDR3 size: 14 residues. CDR1 and CDR2 from the germline V gene are SGHTA and FQGNSA. Findings of the study overall: Some TCR beta chains (164 of them) were listed as cytomegalovirus-associated. In an earlier analysis, productive rearrangement rates for most beta V segments clustered near 87% or 30%. What a later analysis showed was that several of the most significant clusters appeared linked to common viral pathogens.

The TCR was taken from a man aged 30 to 45 in good health. Sequenced sample: PBMCs. This rearrangement joins TRBV7-2 to TRBJ1-3, with TRBD1 identical over 7 bases. CDR3 in amino acids: CASSSGQTGNTIYF. The DNA for the CDR3 is TGTGCCAGCAGCTCGGGACAGACTGGAAACACCATATATTTT.